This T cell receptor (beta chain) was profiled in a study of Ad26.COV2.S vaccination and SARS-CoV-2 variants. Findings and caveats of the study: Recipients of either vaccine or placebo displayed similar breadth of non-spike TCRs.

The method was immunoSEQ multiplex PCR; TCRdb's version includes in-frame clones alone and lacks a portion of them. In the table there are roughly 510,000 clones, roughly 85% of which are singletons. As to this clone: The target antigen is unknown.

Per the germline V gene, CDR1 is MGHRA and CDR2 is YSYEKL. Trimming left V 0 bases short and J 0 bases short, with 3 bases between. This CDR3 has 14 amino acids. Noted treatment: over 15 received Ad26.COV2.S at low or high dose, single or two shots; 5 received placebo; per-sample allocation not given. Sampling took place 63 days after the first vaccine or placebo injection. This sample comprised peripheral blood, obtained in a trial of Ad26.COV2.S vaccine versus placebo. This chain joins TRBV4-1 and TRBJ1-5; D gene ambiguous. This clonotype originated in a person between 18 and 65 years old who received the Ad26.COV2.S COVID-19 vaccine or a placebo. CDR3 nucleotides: TGCGCCAGCAGCCAAGAGGATAGCAATCAGCCCCAGCATTTT. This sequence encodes CASSQEDSNQPQHF.